Here is one T cell receptor beta chain with its context. Its antigen remains unknown. This sample was taken from a study of cytomegalovirus exposure and HLA in healthy donors. Donors came from a validation cohort of approximately 110 subjects, distinct from the first 666-subject cohort. The CDR3 covers 12 residues. Germline V gene sequence: CDR1 SGHRS, CDR2 YFSETQ. With 5 bases removed from V and 8 bases from J, the gap between germline ends came to 13 bases. Some clones are missing from TCRdb's copy, which holds only in-frame ones; the method was immunoSEQ multiplex PCR. The repertoire holds 120,000 or so clones, with roughly 90% as singletons. Study results and caveats: According to the study, 160 or so TCR beta chains were cytomegalovirus-associated. A later analysis found first-cohort TCR clusters tended to co-occur in the 90 to 150 validation repertoires.

The receptor was isolated from a man aged 25 to 40 in good health and CMV-seronegative. V gene TRBV5-1 combines with J gene TRBJ1-2; D is unresolved. Specimen: PBMCs. CDR3 DNA sequence: TGCGCCAGCAGAAAGGCGGAAGGCGGCTACACCTTC. Translated, it gives CASRKAEGGYTF.